This passage covers 20 T cell receptor beta chains from one sample sequenced in a study of spatial heterogeneity in lung cancer. Whole-study findings and limits: The study found that expanded intratumoral alpha and beta TCR counts tracked tumor mutation counts.

These receptors have no known antigen. MiXCR, applied by TCRdb to the 5' RACE reads, yields one record per CDR3 protein. The sample contains under 20,000 distinct CDR3 sequences, 5% to 8% of which appear only once. Specified time point: sample taken at primary tumor resection. Sequencing was performed on lung tumor tissue, taken at surgery. Receptors originate from a male donor with early-stage non-small cell lung cancer.

This clonotype was counted many times. This beta chain came through as a stray read in a library set up for alpha chains, and its size says little. The rearrangement links TRBV20-1 to TRBJ2-3; perhaps TRBD2 as D (6 bases). The germline V and J ends were trimmed by 2 bases and 2 bases, with 11 bases remaining between them. This CDR3 has 14 amino acids. Germline V gives CDR1 DFQATT, CDR2 SNEGSKA (reference sequence). CDR3 protein: CSARPAGITDTQYF. For the CDR3, the DNA is TGCAGTGCTAGACCTGCGGGAATCACAGATACGCAGTATTTT.

This clonotype showed up many times. The library was prepared for alpha chains; this beta chain is a stray read, so its frequency means little. The chain carries TRBV4-3 and TRBJ2-7, with unresolved D. CDR3 length: 13 amino acids. Germline CDR1 reads LGHNA; CDR2 reads YSLEER. Trimming pared 4 bases from V and 4 bases from J, leaving 11 bases between. The CDR3 nucleotides read TGCGCCAGCAGCCTCGGCTCGGGTTACGAGCAGTACTTC. This sequence encodes CASSLGSGYEQYF.

This clonotype was detected a few times. A library made for alpha chains picked up this beta chain off target, so its size means little. This chain uses TRBV9 with TRBJ2-3; 8 positions match TRBD1. V lost 5 bases, J lost 2 bases, and 7 bases stayed unmatched. Germline V gene sequence: CDR1 SGDLS, CDR2 YYNGEE. The CDR3 extends over 15 amino acids. CDR3 in amino acids: CASRPGGSATDTQYF. Here the CDR3 DNA reads TGTGCCAGCAGGCCAGGGGGCTCCGCCACAGATACGCAGTATTTT. Full variable domain (rest looked up from reference TRBV9 and TRBJ2-3): DSGVTQTPKHLITATGQRVTLRCSPRSGDLSVYWYQQSLDQGLQFLIQYYNGEERAKGNILERFSAQQFPDLHSELNLSSLELGDSALYFCASRPGGSATDTQYFGPGTRLTVL.

This clonotype was recorded many times. The library was designed around alpha chains, so this beta chain is a stray read whose abundance carries little weight. This rearrangement joins TRBV29-1 to TRBJ2-5; 12 bases fit TRBD2. Germline V gene data show CDR1 as SQVTM and CDR2 as ANQGSEA. The V gene end was trimmed by 4 bases and the J gene end by 3 bases; junction bases not matched to a gene: 15. The CDR3 length is 18 residues. This CDR3 is CSVGRDPSGRAMEETQYF. As DNA, the CDR3 is TGCAGCGTTGGAAGAGACCCTAGCGGGAGGGCCATGGAAGAGACCCAGTACTTC.

This clonotype came up many times. This beta chain is an off-target read within a library intended for alpha chains, so its frequency means little. This chain links TRBV10-3 with TRBJ2-1, with TRBD1 matching 9 bases. The CDR3 has 15 amino acids. The V gene end was trimmed by 9 bases and the J gene end by 0 bases; junction bases not matched to a gene: 6. Germline lookup yields CDR1 ENHRY and CDR2 SYGVKD. CDR3 sequence reads: CAIRDRENSYNEQFF. The CDR3 DNA reads as TGTGCCATACGGGACAGGGAAAACTCCTACAATGAGCAGTTCTTC.

A remark on this clonotype: The library was built for alpha chains, so this beta chain is an off-target read and its size means little. The rearrangement joins TRBV5-1 to TRBJ2-2; D may be TRBD1 (6 bases). The V end was cut by 4 bases, the J end by 0 bases, with 13 bases between. Germline V gives CDR1 SGHRS, CDR2 YFSETQ. CDR3 length: 16 amino acids. This CDR3 reads CASSPGQTSNTGELFF. CDR3 nucleotide sequence: TGCGCCAGCAGCCCGGGACAAACCTCGAACACCGGGGAGCTGTTTTTT.

This clonotype was observed many times. In a library made to pick up alpha chains, this beta chain is a stray read with a size that means little. This chain links TRBV18 with TRBJ2-1, with D maybe TRBD2 (5 bases). This CDR3 is built from 13 residues. CDR1 and CDR2 (germline): KGHSH, LQKENI. V lost 5 bases to trimming and J lost 7 bases, with 12 bases between them. The CDR3 region is CASSNLGVNEQFF. The CDR3 DNA sequence: TGTGCCAGCTCAAACCTCGGGGTTAATGAGCAGTTCTTC.

This clonotype was seen more than once but under ten times. This beta chain is an unintended read in a library built for alpha chains; its size means little. The chain has TRBV7-6 and TRBJ2-7; D unresolved. The V gene's germline CDR1 is SGHVS and CDR2 FNYEAQ. V lost 5 bases to trimming and J lost 0 bases, with 14 bases between them. CDR3 length: 15 residues. This chain's CDR3 is CASSVPGRISYEQYF. In nucleotides, the CDR3 is TGTGCCAGCAGCGTCCCCGGGCGGATCTCCTACGAGCAGTACTTC.

This clonotype occurred many times. This beta chain is a stray sequence in a library constructed for alpha chains; its clone size is not meaningful. The chain is built from TRBV7-9 and TRBJ2-3; possible D gene TRBD2, 6 bases. The CDR3 sequence is 15 residues long. The germline V and J ends were trimmed by 1 base and 1 base, with 9 bases remaining between them. The germline V gene has CDR1 SEHNR and CDR2 FQNEAQ (reference sequence). The DNA of the CDR3 is TGTGCCAGCAGCTTAGTGCGGGGCCGCACAGATACGCAGTATTTT. It yields the protein CASSLVRGRTDTQYF. The full variable domain, completed using reference TRBV7-9 and TRBJ2-3, is DTGVSQNPRHKITKRGQNVTFRCDPISEHNRLYWYRQTLGQGPEFLTYFQNEAQLEKSRLLSDRFSAERPKGSFSTLEIQRTEQGDSAMYLCASSLVRGRTDTQYFGPGTRLTVL.

This clonotype is labeled as medium-sized. A junction end diverges from the germline sequence, so it may reflect a read error. Since the library was made to target alpha chains, this beta chain is a stray read and its abundance is not meaningful. V usage is TRBV7-6 and J usage is TRBJ1-4; TRBD1 matches at 8 bases. This CDR3 is 13 amino acids long. Germline V gives CDR1 SGHVS, CDR2 FNYEAQ. CDR3 sequence: CASSEGQARTLIF. CDR3 in DNA: TGTGCCAGCAGCGAGGGACAGGCCAGAACACTGATTTTT.

This clonotype ranks as medium-sized. This beta chain is a stray sequence in a library constructed for alpha chains; its clone size is not meaningful. This sequence joins TRBV4-3 and TRBJ2-1; no definite D call. Germline CDR1 LGHNA, CDR2 YSLEER. The CDR3 is 14 amino acids. Trimming removed 5 bases from V and 5 bases from J, with 13 bases in between. The CDR3, as DNA: TGCGCCAGCAGCGAAGGACGTTCGAACAATGAGCAGTTCTTC. Protein product: CASSEGRSNNEQFF.

Comments on this clonotype: A library made for alpha chains picked up this beta chain off target, so its size means little. The chain has TRBV4-2 and TRBJ2-1; 9 bases line up with TRBD1. J lost 9 bases, V lost 3 bases, and 12 bases had no gene match. The CDR3 contains 16 residues. Germline CDR1 is LGHNA and CDR2 is YNFKEQ. CDR3 protein: CASSQATGTGSSEQFF. The CDR3 nucleotides read TGTGCCAGCAGCCAGGCTACCGGGACAGGGAGTAGTGAGCAGTTCTTC.

This clonotype occurred many times. A library prepared for alpha chains yielded this beta chain as an off-target read; its size is of little meaning. The gene calls are TRBV3-1 and TRBJ2-3; 7 bases line up with TRBD2. Germline assignment: CDR1 LGHDT and CDR2 YNNKEL (reference sequence). The CDR3 consists of 15 residues. The V gene end was trimmed by 4 bases and the J gene end by 2 bases; junction bases not matched to a gene: 6. The DNA of the CDR3 is TGTGCCAGCAGCCGGACTAGTAGTGCCACAGATACGCAGTATTTT. Protein: CASSRTSSATDTQYF.

This clonotype appeared many times. Little can be read into the size of this beta chain, an off-target read in a library designed for alpha chains. The chain is built from TRBV20-1 and TRBJ2-2; TRBD1 matches 8 bases. Germline values: CDR1 DFQATT, CDR2 SNEGSKA (reference sequence). V shed 6 bases and J 5 bases; nucleotides not matched to a gene: 8. This CDR3 comprises 14 residues. The CDR3 loop reads CSAGLDRVTGELFF. The CDR3 DNA is TGCAGTGCCGGACTGGACAGGGTTACCGGGGAGCTGTTTTTT.

The table lists this clonotype with a few counts. The library was prepared for alpha chains; this beta chain is a stray read, so its frequency means little. This chain uses TRBV5-6 with TRBJ2-1, with 7 bases fitting TRBD2. Germline assignment: CDR1 SGHDT and CDR2 YYEEEE. The ends lost 0 bases at V and 6 bases at J; junction bases unmatched: 0. This CDR3 has 13 amino acids. The CDR3 DNA follows: TGTGCCAGCAGCTTGGGACTAGCCAATGAGCAGTTCTTC. Its protein product is CASSLGLANEQFF.

This clonotype was detected many times. Because the library targeted alpha chains, this beta chain is an off-target read whose size means little. J is TRBJ1-4 and V is TRBV20-1; D gene unclear. The germline gives CDR1 DFQATT, CDR2 SNEGSKA (reference sequence). V shed 0 bases and J shed 5 bases, with 7 bases lying between them. This CDR3 is 13 amino acids long. CDR3 amino acids: CSAREAVNEKLFF. DNA for the CDR3: TGCAGTGCTAGAGAGGCAGTAAATGAAAAACTGTTTTTT.

This clonotype showed up many times. Within a library made for alpha chains, this beta chain is off target, and its count is uninformative. The chain has TRBV5-1 and TRBJ2-7; possibly TRBD2 for D (5 bases). Trimming took off 1 base at V and 1 base at J, with 6 bases between the two ends. Germline CDR1 SGHRS, CDR2 YFSETQ. The CDR3 totals 13 residues. This CDR3 is CASSLTRSYEQYF. As DNA, the CDR3 is TGCGCCAGCAGCTTGACTAGATCCTACGAGCAGTACTTC.

The table lists this clonotype with many counts. This beta chain is a stray read from a library made for alpha chains; its abundance is not meaningful. The J gene is TRBJ2-7, the V gene TRBV25-1; possibly TRBD2 for D (5 bases). The CDR3 totals 15 residues. V lost 3 bases, J lost 4 bases, and 16 bases lay in between. Looked up from germline, CDR1 is MGHDK and CDR2 is SYGVNS. For the CDR3, the DNA is TGTGCCAGCAGTGACTCTCTGGAGGATGATTACGAGCAGTACTTC. Translating it yields CASSDSLEDDYEQYF.

This clonotype came up a few times. Found in a library prepared for alpha chains, this beta chain is an off-target read, and its abundance has little meaning. The chain has TRBV20-1 and TRBJ1-2; 9 bases agree with TRBD1. Germline CDR1 is DFQATT and CDR2 is SNEGSKA (reference sequence). After removal of 5 bases from V and 0 bases from J, the junction contained 4 bases not matched to a gene. This CDR3 comprises 14 residues. CDR3 coding DNA: TGCAGTGCTGTACAGGGGGCAGCTAACTATGGCTACACCTTC. This gives the protein CSAVQGAANYGYTF.

This clonotype came up many times. As an off-target read in a library built for alpha chains, this beta chain has a frequency of little significance. This chain joins TRBV20-1 and TRBJ2-1; 10 bases map to TRBD2. Germline V gives CDR1 DFQATT, CDR2 SNEGSKA (reference sequence). This CDR3 contains 15 residues. Unmatched junction bases numbered 6, after V lost 3 bases and J lost 4 bases. In DNA, the CDR3 is TGCAGTGCTAGCGGGAGCGGGAGGGGGTACAATGAGCAGTTCTTC. Translating it yields CSASGSGRGYNEQFF.